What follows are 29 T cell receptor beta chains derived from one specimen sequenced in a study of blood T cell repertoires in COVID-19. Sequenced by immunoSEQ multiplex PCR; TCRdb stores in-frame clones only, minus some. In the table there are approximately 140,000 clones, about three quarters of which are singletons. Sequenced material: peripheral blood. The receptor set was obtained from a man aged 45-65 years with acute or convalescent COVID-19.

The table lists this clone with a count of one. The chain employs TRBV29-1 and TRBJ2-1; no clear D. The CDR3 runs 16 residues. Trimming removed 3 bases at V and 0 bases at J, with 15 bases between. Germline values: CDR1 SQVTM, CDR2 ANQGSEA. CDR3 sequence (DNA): TGCAGCGTTGATGGGTACGGAGTCGGCTCCTACAATGAGCAGTTCTTC. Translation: CSVDGYGVGSYNEQFF.

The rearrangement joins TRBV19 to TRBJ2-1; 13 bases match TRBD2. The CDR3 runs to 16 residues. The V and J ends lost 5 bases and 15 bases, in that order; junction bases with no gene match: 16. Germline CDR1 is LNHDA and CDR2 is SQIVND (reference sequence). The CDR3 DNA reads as TGTGCCAGTAGTCCGCGACTAGCGGGGGGCCCACAGAGTTCGTTCTTC. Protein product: CASSPRLAGGPQSSFF.

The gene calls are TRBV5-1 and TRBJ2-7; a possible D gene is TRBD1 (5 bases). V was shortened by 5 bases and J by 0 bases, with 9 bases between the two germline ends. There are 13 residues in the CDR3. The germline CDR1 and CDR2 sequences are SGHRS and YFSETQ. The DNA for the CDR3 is TGCGCCAGCAGACTACAGGACTCCTACGAGCAGTACTTC. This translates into CASRLQDSYEQYF.

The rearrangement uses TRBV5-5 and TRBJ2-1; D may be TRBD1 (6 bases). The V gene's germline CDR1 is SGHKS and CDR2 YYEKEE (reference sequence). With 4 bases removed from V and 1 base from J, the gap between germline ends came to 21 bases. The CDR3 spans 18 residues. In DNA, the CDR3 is TGTGCCAGCAGCAGACCACCGACAGGCCGCGATTCCTACAATGAGCAGTTCTTC. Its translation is CASSRPPTGRDSYNEQFF.

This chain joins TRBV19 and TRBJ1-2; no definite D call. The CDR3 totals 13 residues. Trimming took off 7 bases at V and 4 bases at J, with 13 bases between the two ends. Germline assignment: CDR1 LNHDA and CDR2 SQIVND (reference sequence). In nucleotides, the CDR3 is TGTGCCAGTAAGGAGGTTGGAGGCTATGGCTACACCTTC. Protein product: CASKEVGGYGYTF.

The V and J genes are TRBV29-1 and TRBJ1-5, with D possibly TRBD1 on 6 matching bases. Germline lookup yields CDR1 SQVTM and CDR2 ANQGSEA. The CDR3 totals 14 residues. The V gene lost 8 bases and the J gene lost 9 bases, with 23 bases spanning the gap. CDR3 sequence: CSPLRGGPGRPQHF. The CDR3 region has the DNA TGCAGCCCCCTTAGGGGGGGCCCCGGCCGGCCCCAGCATTTT. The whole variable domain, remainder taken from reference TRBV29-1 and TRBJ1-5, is SAVISQKPSRDICQRGTSLTIQCQVDSQVTMMFWYRQQPGQSLTLIATANQGSEATYESGFVIDKFPISRPNLTFSTLTVSNMSPEDSSIYLCSPLRGGPGRPQHFGDGTRLSIL.

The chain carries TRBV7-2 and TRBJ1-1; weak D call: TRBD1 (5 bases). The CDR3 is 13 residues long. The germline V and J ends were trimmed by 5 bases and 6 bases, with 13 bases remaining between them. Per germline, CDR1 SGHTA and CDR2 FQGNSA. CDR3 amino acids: CASSLGGGAEAFF. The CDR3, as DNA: TGTGCCAGCAGCCTAGGCGGAGGGGCTGAAGCTTTCTTT.

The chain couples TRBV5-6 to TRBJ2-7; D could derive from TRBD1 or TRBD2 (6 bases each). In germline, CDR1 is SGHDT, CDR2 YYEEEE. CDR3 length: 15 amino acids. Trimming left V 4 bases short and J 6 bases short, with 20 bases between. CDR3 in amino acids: CASSLEGEAIGEQYV. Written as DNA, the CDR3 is TGTGCCAGCAGCCTGGAGGGGGAAGCGATTGGCGAGCAGTACGTC.

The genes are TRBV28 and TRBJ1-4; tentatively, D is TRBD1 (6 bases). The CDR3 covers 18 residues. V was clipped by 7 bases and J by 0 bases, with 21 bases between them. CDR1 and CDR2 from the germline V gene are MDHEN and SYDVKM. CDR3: CASISGGQLYATNEKLFF. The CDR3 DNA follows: TGTGCCAGCATATCAGGTGGACAGTTGTATGCAACTAATGAAAAACTGTTTTTT.

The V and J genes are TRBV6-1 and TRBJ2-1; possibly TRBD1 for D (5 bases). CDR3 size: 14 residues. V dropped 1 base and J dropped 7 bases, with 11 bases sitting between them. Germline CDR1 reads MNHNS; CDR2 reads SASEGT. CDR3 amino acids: CASSEGWGENEQFF. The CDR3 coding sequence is TGTGCCAGCAGTGAAGGTTGGGGCGAGAATGAGCAGTTCTTC.

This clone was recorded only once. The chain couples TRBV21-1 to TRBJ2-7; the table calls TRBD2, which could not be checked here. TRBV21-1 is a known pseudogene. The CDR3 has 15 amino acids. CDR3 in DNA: TGTGCCAGCAGCAAAGACACCCGGGTTGGGTACGAGCAGTACGTC. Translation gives CASSKDTRVGYEQYV.

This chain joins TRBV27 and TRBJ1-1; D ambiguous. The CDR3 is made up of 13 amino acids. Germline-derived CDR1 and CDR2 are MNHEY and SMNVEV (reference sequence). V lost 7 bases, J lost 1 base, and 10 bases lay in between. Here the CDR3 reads CASKNRGNTEAFF. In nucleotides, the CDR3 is TGTGCCAGCAAAAACCGGGGGAACACTGAAGCTTTCTTT.

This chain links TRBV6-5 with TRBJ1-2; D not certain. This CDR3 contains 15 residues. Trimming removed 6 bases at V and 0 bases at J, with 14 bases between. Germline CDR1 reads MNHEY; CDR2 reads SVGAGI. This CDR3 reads CASRGGPSANYGYTF. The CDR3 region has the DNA TGTGCCAGCAGGGGAGGGCCCAGTGCTAACTATGGCTACACCTTC.

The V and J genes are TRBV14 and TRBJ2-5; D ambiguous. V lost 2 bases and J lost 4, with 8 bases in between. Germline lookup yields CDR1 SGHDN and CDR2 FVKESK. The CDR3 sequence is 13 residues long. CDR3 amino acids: CASSQNPGETQYF. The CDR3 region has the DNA TGTGCCAGCAGCCAAAATCCGGGAGAGACCCAGTACTTC. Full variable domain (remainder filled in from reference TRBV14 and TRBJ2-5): EAGVTQFPSHSVIEKGQTVTLRCDPISGHDNLYWYRRVMGKEIKFLLHFVKESKQDESGMPNNRFLAERTGGTYSTLKVQPAELEDSGVYFCASSQNPGETQYFGPGTRLLVL.

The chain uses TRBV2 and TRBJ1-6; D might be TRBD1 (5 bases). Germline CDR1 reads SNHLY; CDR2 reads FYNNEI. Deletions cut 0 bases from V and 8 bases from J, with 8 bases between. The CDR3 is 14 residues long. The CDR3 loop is CASSEARVHSPLHF. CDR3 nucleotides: TGTGCCAGCAGTGAAGCCAGGGTACATTCACCCCTCCACTTT.

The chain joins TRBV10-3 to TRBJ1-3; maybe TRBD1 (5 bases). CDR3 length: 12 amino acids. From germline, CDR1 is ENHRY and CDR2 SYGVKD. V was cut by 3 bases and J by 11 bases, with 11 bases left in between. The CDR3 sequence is CAISDQGQAIYF. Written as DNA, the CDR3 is TGTGCCATCAGTGACCAGGGCCAGGCCATATATTTT.

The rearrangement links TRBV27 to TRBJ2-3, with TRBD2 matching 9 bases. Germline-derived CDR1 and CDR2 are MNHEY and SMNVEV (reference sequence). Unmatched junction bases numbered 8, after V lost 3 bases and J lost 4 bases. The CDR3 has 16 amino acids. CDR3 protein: CASSFLVSGGADTQYF. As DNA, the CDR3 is TGTGCCAGCAGTTTCTTGGTTAGCGGGGGCGCAGATACGCAGTATTTT.

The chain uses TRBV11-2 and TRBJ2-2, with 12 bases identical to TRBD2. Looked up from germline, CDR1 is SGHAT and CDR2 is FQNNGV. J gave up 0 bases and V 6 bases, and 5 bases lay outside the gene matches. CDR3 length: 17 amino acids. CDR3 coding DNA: TGTGCCAGCAGACGGACTAGCGGGGAGACGAACACCGGGGAGCTGTTTTTT. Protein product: CASRRTSGETNTGELFF.

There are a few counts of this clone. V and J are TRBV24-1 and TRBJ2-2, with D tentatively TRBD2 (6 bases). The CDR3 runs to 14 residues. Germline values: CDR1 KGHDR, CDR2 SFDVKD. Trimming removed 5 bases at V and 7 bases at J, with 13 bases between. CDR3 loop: CATSGPGRDGELFF. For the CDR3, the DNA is TGTGCCACCAGTGGGCCCGGGCGGGACGGGGAGCTGTTTTTT.

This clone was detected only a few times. CDR3 in amino acids: CASSEAFNQPQHF. CDR3 in DNA: TGTGCCAGCTCAGAGGCATTCAATCAGCCCCAGCATTTT. The chain combines TRBV18 with TRBJ1-5; D unresolved. This CDR3 has 13 amino acids. Trimming removed 5 bases at V and 3 bases at J, with 8 bases between. Germline CDR1 and CDR2: KGHSH and LQKENI.

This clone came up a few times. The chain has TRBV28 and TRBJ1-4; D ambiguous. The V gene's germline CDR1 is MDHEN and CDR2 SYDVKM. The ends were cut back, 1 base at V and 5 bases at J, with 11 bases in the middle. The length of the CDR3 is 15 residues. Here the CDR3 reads CASSLLGSVNEKLFF. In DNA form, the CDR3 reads TGTGCCAGCAGTTTATTAGGCAGCGTCAATGAAAAACTGTTTTTT.

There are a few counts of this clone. The CDR3 region has the DNA TGCGCCAGCACAATCCCGAAAACCGGGACAGATAACACCGGGGAGCTGTTTTTT. It is translated as CASTIPKTGTDNTGELFF. The V and J genes are TRBV5-1 and TRBJ2-2; 7 bases match TRBD1. This CDR3 has 18 residues. Germline trimming cut 6 bases from V and 2 bases from J; bases unmatched to any gene: 16. The germline V gene has CDR1 SGHRS and CDR2 YFSETQ.

This CDR3 reads CASSWTGGGELFF. The CDR3 DNA reads as TGTGCCAGCAGCTGGACAGGGGGCGGGGAGCTGTTTTTT. The J gene is TRBJ2-2, the V gene TRBV11-2; 10 bases map to TRBD1. The CDR3 is made up of 13 amino acids. Trimming took 4 bases from V and 7 from J; bases not matched to a gene: 0. Germline CDR1 SGHAT, CDR2 FQNNGV.

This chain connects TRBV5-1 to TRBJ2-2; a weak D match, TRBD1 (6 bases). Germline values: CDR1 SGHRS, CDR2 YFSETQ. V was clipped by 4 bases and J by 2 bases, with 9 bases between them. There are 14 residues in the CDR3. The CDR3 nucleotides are TGCGCCAGCAGCGGACAGCCTAACACCGGGGAGCTGTTTTTT. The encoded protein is CASSGQPNTGELFF.

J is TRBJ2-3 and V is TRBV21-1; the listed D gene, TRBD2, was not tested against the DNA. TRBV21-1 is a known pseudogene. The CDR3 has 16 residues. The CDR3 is CASSKKGSGSTDTQYF. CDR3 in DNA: TGTGCCAGCAGCAAAAAAGGTAGCGGGTCCACAGATACGCAGTATTTT.

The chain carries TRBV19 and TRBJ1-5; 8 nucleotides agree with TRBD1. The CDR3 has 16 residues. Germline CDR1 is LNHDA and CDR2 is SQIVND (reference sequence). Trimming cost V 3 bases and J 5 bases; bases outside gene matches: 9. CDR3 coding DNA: TGTGCCAGTAGTATCCTAGGGCAGGGGGCGGATCAGCCCCAGCATTTT. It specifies CASSILGQGADQPQHF.

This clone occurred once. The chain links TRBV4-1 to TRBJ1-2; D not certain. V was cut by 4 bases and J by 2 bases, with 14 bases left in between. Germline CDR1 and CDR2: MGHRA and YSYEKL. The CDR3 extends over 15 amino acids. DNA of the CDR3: TGCGCCAGCAGCCCGTTCTCAGGACTGAACTATGGCTACACCTTC. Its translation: CASSPFSGLNYGYTF.

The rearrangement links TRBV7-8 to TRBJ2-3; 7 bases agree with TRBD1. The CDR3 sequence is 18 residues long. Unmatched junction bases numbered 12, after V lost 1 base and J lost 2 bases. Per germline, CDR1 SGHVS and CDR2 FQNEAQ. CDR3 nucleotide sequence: TGTGCCAGCAGCTTAGGCGGAAGGGGGCTTGGTTTCACAGATACGCAGTATTTT. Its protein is CASSLGGRGLGFTDTQYF.

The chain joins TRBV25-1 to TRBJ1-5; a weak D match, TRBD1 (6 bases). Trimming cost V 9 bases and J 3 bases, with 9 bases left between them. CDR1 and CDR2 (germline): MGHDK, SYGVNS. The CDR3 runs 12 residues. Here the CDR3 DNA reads TGTGCCAGTCGACAGGACAATCAGCCCCAGCATTTT. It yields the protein CASRQDNQPQHF. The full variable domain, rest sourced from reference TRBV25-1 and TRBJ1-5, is EADIYQTPRYLVIGTGKKITLECSQTMGHDKMYWYQQDPGMELHLIHYSYGVNSTEKGDLSSESTVSRIRTEHFPLTLESARPSHTSQYLCASRQDNQPQHFGDGTRLSIL.